These T cell receptor beta chains were read from a single sample in a study of siplizumab effects on memory and regulatory T cells. Data came from immunoSEQ multiplex PCR; TCRdb stores just in-frame clones and leaves some out. The sample consists of approximately 82,000 clones, approximately 88% of them appearing once. The sequencing sample was made of Tregs sorted from blood. Receptors originate from a human donor in good health. Both conserved end residues are part of each CDR3. The D gene is left open where the match is weak. Part of the rows lack a size; the others show once, few, many or a class for expanded clones.

v_call	j_call	d_call	clone_size	cdr3_nt	cdr3_aa
TRBV6-6	TRBJ1-2	NA	NA	TGTGCCACCACTTGGAGTCTCTCCTATGGCTACACCTTC	CATTWSLSYGYTF
TRBV6-1	TRBJ2-3	NA	NA	TGTGCCAGCAGTGTAGCGCACAACACAGATACGCAGTATTTT	CASSVAHNTDTQYF
TRBV19	TRBJ2-1	NA	NA	TGTGCCAGTAGTATTATATTTTCCACGACTTCGGGGAATGAGCAGTTCTTC	CASSIIFSTTSGNEQFF
TRBV18	TRBJ2-7	NA	NA	TGTGCCAGCTCAGGGGATTCGAACGAGCAGTACTTC	CASSGDSNEQYF
TRBV7-3	TRBJ1-2	NA	NA	TGTGCCAGCAGCTTAAACCCAGGGAGCTATGGCTACACCTTC	CASSLNPGSYGYTF
TRBV14	TRBJ1-6	NA	NA	TGTGCCAGCAGCCAAGGGCGGTATAATTCACCCCTCCACTTT	CASSQGRYNSPLHF
TRBV5-1	TRBJ1-1	NA	NA	TGCGCCAGCAGCTCTACCGGGGGGGCTGAAGCTTTCTTT	CASSSTGGAEAFF
TRBV7-6	TRBJ2-7	NA	NA	TGTGCCAGCAGCTCCGAAGGGCAGGTCTGCTACGAGCAGTACTTC	CASSSEGQVCYEQYF
TRBV11-2	TRBJ1-6	TRBD1	NA	TGTGCCAGCAGCCCCCAGGGACAGTATAATTCACCCCTCCACTTT	CASSPQGQYNSPLHF
TRBV29-1	TRBJ1-1	NA	NA	TGCAGCGTTCGGGACGGCCTGAACACTGAAGCTTTCTTT	CSVRDGLNTEAFF
TRBV20-1	TRBJ2-5	NA	NA	TGCAGTGTTGGCATTGTGGAGACCCAGTACTTC	CSVGIVETQYF
TRBV5-6	TRBJ2-7	NA	NA	TGTGCCAGCAGCATGGACAGAATTAACTACGAGCAGTACTTC	CASSMDRINYEQYF
TRBV5-5	TRBJ1-5	NA	NA	TGTGCCAGCAGCTTGGAAGGGGGCAATCAGCCCCAGCATTTT	CASSLEGGNQPQHF
TRBV14	TRBJ1-6	NA	NA	TGTGCCAGCAGCCGCGGGATCAAGGGGTCACCCCTCCACTTT	CASSRGIKGSPLHF
TRBV7-8	TRBJ1-3	NA	NA	TGTGCCAGCAGCTTAGCACGGAACACCATATATTTT	CASSLARNTIYF
TRBV29-1	TRBJ1-2	NA	medium-sized	TGCAGCCTAACCACAGGGTACGGCTACACCTTC	CSLTTGYGYTF
TRBV5-4	TRBJ1-2	TRBD1	NA	TGTGCCAGCAGCTTGTGGAGGGGGCGGAACTATGGCTACACCTTC	CASSLWRGRNYGYTF
TRBV2	TRBJ2-5	NA	NA	TGTGCCAGCAGTGTGATGAGGCAAGAGACCCAGTACTTC	CASSVMRQETQYF
TRBV7-9	TRBJ1-1	NA	NA	TGTGCCAGCAGCTTAGACCCGGGTGAGGCTTTCTTT	CASSLDPGEAFF
TRBV5-1	TRBJ1-2	TRBD1	NA	TGCGCCAGCAGCTTGGCCGGGACAGGGGGCTATGGCTACACCTTC	CASSLAGTGGYGYTF
TRBV18	TRBJ2-7	NA	once	TGTGCCAGCTCACCATCAGATTACGAGCAGTACTTC	CASSPSDYEQYF
TRBV27	TRBJ2-5	NA	NA	TGTGCCAGCAGTGGGGGGGCCTCCCGGGAGACCCAGTACTTC	CASSGGASRETQYF
TRBV7-9	TRBJ2-5	NA	once	TGTGCCAGCAGCTCCCTCGAACAGACCGGTGAGACCCAGTACTTC	CASSSLEQTGETQYF
TRBV15	TRBJ1-6	NA	medium-sized	TGTGCCACCAGCAGAGACAGGGGTTCACCCCTCCACTTT	CATSRDRGSPLHF
TRBV7-2	TRBJ2-7	NA	NA	TGTGCCAGCAGCTTTCATGAGGGGGGGTTACACTACGAGCAGTACTTC	CASSFHEGGLHYEQYF
TRBV5-1	TRBJ2-3	TRBD2	NA	TGCGCCAGCAGCTTTTTAGGACTAGCGGGGCGGGCAGATACGCAGTATTTT	CASSFLGLAGRADTQYF
TRBV28	TRBJ1-2	NA	NA	TGTGCCAGCAGTTTATTACGGGAGGGGTACTATGGCTACACCTTC	CASSLLREGYYGYTF
TRBV20-1	TRBJ2-7	NA	NA	TGCAGTGCTAGAAGGGATTACGAGCAGTACTTC	CSARRDYEQYF